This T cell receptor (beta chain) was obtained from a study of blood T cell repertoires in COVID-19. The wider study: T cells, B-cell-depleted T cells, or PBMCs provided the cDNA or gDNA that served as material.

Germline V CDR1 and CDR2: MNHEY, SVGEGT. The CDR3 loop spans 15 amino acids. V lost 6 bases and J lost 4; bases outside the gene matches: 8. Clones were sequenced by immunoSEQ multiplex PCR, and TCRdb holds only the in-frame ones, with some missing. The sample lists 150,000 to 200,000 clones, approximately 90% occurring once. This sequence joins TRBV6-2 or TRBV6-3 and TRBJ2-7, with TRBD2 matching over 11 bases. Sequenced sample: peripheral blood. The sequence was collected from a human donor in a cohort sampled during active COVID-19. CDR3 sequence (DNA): TGTGCCAGCAGCTCTACTAGCGGGAGCCCGTACGAGCAGTACTTC. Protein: CASSSTSGSPYEQYF.